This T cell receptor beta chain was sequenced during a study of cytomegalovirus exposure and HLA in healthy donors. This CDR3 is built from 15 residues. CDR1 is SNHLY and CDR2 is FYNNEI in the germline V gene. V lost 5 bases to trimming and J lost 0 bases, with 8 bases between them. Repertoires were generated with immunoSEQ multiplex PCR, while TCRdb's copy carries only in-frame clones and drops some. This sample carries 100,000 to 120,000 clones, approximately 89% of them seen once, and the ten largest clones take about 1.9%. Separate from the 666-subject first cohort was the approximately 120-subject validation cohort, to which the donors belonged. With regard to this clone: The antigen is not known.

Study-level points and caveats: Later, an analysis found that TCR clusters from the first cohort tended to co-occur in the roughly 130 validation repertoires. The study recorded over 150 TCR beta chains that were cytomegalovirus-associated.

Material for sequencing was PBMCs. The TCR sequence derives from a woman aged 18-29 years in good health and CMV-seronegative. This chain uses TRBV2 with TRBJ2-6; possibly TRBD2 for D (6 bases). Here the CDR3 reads CASSNGGSGANVLTF. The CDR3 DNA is TGTGCCAGCAGTAACGGGGGCTCTGGGGCCAACGTCCTGACTTTC.